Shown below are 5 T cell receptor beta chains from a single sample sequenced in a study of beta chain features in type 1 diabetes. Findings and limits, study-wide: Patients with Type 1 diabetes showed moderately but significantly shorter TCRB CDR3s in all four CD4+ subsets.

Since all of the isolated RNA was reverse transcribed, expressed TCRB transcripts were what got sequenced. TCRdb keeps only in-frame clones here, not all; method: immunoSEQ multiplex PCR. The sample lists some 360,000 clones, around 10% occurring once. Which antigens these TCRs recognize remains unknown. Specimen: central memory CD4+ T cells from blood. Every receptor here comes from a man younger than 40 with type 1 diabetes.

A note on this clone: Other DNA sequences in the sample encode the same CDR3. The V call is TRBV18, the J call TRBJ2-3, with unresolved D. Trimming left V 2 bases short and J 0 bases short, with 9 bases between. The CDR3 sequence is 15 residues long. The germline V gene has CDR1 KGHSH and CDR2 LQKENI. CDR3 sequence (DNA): TGTGCCAGCTCACCATCGGGTACCAGCACAGATACGCAGTATTTT. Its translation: CASSPSGTSTDTQYF.

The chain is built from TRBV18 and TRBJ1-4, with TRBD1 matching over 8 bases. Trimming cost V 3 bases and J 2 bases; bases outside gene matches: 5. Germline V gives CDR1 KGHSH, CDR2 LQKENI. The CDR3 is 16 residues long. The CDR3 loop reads CASSPRTGSTNEKLFF. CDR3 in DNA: TGTGCCAGCTCACCTCGGACAGGGTCCACTAATGAAAAACTGTTTTTT.

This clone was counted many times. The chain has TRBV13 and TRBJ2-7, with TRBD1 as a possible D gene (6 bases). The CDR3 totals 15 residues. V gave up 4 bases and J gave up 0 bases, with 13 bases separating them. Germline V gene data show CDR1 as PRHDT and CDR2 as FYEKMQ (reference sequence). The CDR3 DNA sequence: TGTGCCAGCAGCTCCGGACAGTCAAGCTCCTACGAGCAGTACTTC. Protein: CASSSGQSSSYEQYF.

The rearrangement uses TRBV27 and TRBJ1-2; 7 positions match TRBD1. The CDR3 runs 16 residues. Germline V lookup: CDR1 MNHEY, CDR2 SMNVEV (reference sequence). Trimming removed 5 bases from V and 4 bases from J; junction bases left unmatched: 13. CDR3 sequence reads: CASSQGDSKGRYGYTF. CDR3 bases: TGTGCCAGCAGTCAGGGGGACTCAAAAGGACGCTATGGCTACACCTTC.

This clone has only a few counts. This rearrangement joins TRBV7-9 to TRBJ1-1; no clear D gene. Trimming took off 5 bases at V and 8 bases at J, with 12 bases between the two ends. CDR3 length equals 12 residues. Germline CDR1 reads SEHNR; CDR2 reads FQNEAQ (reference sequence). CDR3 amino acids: CASSHPGREAFF. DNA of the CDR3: TGTGCCAGCAGCCACCCCGGCAGGGAAGCTTTCTTT.